This is a list of T cell receptor beta chains from one sample in a study of T cells after yellow fever vaccination. From the 5' RACE reads, TCRdb called clonotypes with MiXCR, one entry per CDR3 protein. Of about 240,000 distinct CDR3 sequences in the sample, 6.9% were seen once. Source: CD4+ T cells sorted from PBMCs, taken 15 days after the yellow fever booster vaccination. The receptors here all came from a man aged 25 to 40 who received the YFV17D yellow fever vaccine. The CDR3 runs from the conserved cysteine through the conserved F or W. The D gene is left open where the match is weak. Only some rows state a clone size, as once, few, many or a class for expanded clones.

D gene: -; clone size: -; V gene: TRBV12-3/TRBV12-4; J gene: TRBJ2-1; CDR3 protein: CASSPFGARNNEQFF; CDR3 DNA: TGTGCCAGCAGCCCCTTCGGAGCGAGAAACAATGAGCAGTTCTTC
D gene: TRBD1; clone size: -; V gene: TRBV5-1; J gene: TRBJ2-4; CDR3 protein: CASSRHGGQGTAKNIQYF; CDR3 DNA: TGCGCCAGCAGCCGCCATGGGGGACAGGGGACCGCCAAAAACATTCAGTACTTC
D gene: TRBD1; clone size: -; V gene: TRBV5-1; J gene: TRBJ2-7; CDR3 protein: CASSLGDRVSEQYF; CDR3 DNA: TGCGCCAGCAGCTTGGGGGACAGGGTATCCGAGCAGTACTTC
D gene: -; clone size: -; V gene: TRBV20-1; J gene: TRBJ2-3; CDR3 protein: CSARDPRQGQTDTQYF; CDR3 DNA: TGCAGTGCTAGAGATCCGCGTCAGGGCCAGACAGATACGCAGTATTTT
D gene: -; clone size: many; V gene: TRBV2; J gene: TRBJ2-1; CDR3 protein: CASGLDSYNEQFF; CDR3 DNA: TGTGCCAGCGGGCTAGACAGCTACAATGAGCAGTTCTTC
D gene: TRBD2; clone size: many; V gene: TRBV7-2; J gene: TRBJ2-1; CDR3 protein: CASSLGGSGSSGNEQFF; CDR3 DNA: TGTGCCAGCAGCTTAGGGGGTAGCGGGAGTTCGGGCAATGAGCAGTTCTTC
D gene: TRBD2; clone size: -; V gene: TRBV12-3/TRBV12-4; J gene: TRBJ2-1; CDR3 protein: CASRFGTINEQFF; CDR3 DNA: TGTGCCAGCAGGTTCGGGACTATCAATGAGCAGTTCTTC
D gene: TRBD1; clone size: many; V gene: TRBV7-2; J gene: TRBJ2-3; CDR3 protein: CASSPDRGTDTQYF; CDR3 DNA: TGTGCCAGCAGCCCGGACAGGGGCACAGATACGCAGTATTTT
D gene: -; clone size: -; V gene: TRBV12-3/TRBV12-4; J gene: TRBJ1-1; CDR3 protein: CASSSGAKSAEAFF; CDR3 DNA: TGTGCCAGCAGTTCCGGAGCGAAGTCCGCTGAAGCTTTCTTT
D gene: -; clone size: -; V gene: TRBV6-5; J gene: TRBJ2-1; CDR3 protein: CASTDRRTGTPLSAFNEQFF; CDR3 DNA: TGTGCCAGCACCGATAGGAGAACAGGTACCCCCCTTAGTGCCTTCAATGAGCAGTTCTTC
D gene: -; clone size: many; V gene: TRBV2; J gene: TRBJ1-6; CDR3 protein: CASSEVGGSPLHF; CDR3 DNA: TGTGCCAGCAGTGAAGTTGGGGGTTCACCCCTCCACTTT
D gene: -; clone size: many; V gene: TRBV27; J gene: TRBJ2-7; CDR3 protein: CASSFYPDYEQYF; CDR3 DNA: TGTGCCAGCAGTTTTTACCCGGACTACGAGCAGTACTTC
D gene: -; clone size: few; V gene: TRBV25-1; J gene: TRBJ1-5; CDR3 protein: CASSGRSVDQPQHF; CDR3 DNA: TGTGCCAGCAGCGGAAGGAGTGTCGATCAGCCCCAGCATTTT
D gene: -; clone size: few; V gene: TRBV9; J gene: TRBJ1-5; CDR3 protein: CASSGTSNQPQHF; CDR3 DNA: TGTGCCAGCAGCGGGACAAGCAATCAGCCCCAGCATTTT
D gene: -; clone size: -; V gene: TRBV7-2; J gene: TRBJ2-1; CDR3 protein: CASSLPQKWEQFF; CDR3 DNA: TGTGCCAGCAGCTTACCCCAAAAGTGGGAGCAGTTCTTC
D gene: -; clone size: -; V gene: TRBV6-1; J gene: TRBJ1-3; CDR3 protein: CASSEPGRSSGNTIYF; CDR3 DNA: TGTGCCAGCAGTGAACCGGGACGGAGCTCTGGAAACACCATATATTTT
D gene: -; clone size: many; V gene: TRBV20-1; J gene: TRBJ2-7; CDR3 protein: CSASNVGGEQYF; CDR3 DNA: TGCAGTGCTAGTAACGTCGGTGGCGAGCAGTACTTC
D gene: TRBD2; clone size: few; V gene: TRBV10-2; J gene: TRBJ2-1; CDR3 protein: CATEDSGRDEQFF; CDR3 DNA: TGCGCCACCGAGGACAGCGGGAGGGATGAGCAGTTCTTC
D gene: -; clone size: many; V gene: TRBV5-1; J gene: TRBJ2-3; CDR3 protein: CASSLGRGTDTQYF; CDR3 DNA: TGCGCCAGCAGCTTGGGCAGGGGAACAGATACGCAGTATTTT
D gene: -; clone size: few; V gene: TRBV5-1; J gene: TRBJ2-5; CDR3 protein: CASSLRSLENQYF; CDR3 DNA: TGCGCCAGCAGCCTACGGTCCCTGGAGAACCAGTACTTC
D gene: TRBD2; clone size: many; V gene: TRBV12-3/TRBV12-4; J gene: TRBJ2-5; CDR3 protein: CASSTSGLYQETQYF; CDR3 DNA: TGTGCCAGCAGTACTAGCGGACTGTACCAAGAGACCCAGTACTTC
D gene: -; clone size: few; V gene: TRBV11-2; J gene: TRBJ1-1; CDR3 protein: CASSSGLHTGGYTEAFF; CDR3 DNA: TGTGCCAGCAGCTCAGGACTCCACACCGGCGGGTACACTGAAGCTTTCTTT
D gene: -; clone size: few; V gene: TRBV28; J gene: TRBJ2-1; CDR3 protein: CASSPHMRTFSNEQFF; CDR3 DNA: TGTGCCAGCAGTCCACACATGAGGACCTTCTCGAATGAGCAGTTCTTC
D gene: -; clone size: few; V gene: TRBV20-1; J gene: TRBJ2-6; CDR3 protein: CSAHAGRYLNANVLTF; CDR3 DNA: TGCAGTGCCCATGCGGGAAGGTATCTGAACGCCAACGTCCTGACTTTC
D gene: -; clone size: many; V gene: TRBV6-5; J gene: TRBJ2-1; CDR3 protein: CATHERYEQFF; CDR3 DNA: TGTGCGACCCACGAACGCTATGAGCAGTTCTTC
D gene: -; clone size: -; V gene: TRBV4-3; J gene: TRBJ1-1; CDR3 protein: CASSQERGTRQKAFF; CDR3 DNA: TGCGCCAGCAGCCAAGAACGAGGTACGAGGCAGAAAGCTTTCTTT
D gene: -; clone size: many; V gene: TRBV29-1; J gene: TRBJ2-5; CDR3 protein: CSVEGWETQYF; CDR3 DNA: TGCAGCGTTGAAGGGTGGGAGACCCAGTACTTC
D gene: TRBD2; clone size: many; V gene: TRBV20-1; J gene: TRBJ2-1; CDR3 protein: CSAARRASGENEQFF; CDR3 DNA: TGCAGTGCTGCTCGGCGGGCTAGCGGTGAGAATGAGCAGTTCTTC
D gene: TRBD2; clone size: -; V gene: TRBV20-1; J gene: TRBJ2-7; CDR3 protein: CSARATKRSGTEQYF; CDR3 DNA: TGCAGTGCTAGAGCTACTAAACGTAGCGGGACCGAGCAGTACTTC
D gene: TRBD1; clone size: few; V gene: TRBV12-3/TRBV12-4; J gene: TRBJ1-4; CDR3 protein: CASNPGGNEKLFF; CDR3 DNA: TGTGCCAGCAACCCAGGGGGGAATGAAAAACTGTTTTTT
D gene: -; clone size: many; V gene: TRBV2; J gene: TRBJ2-1; CDR3 protein: CASSVGGGYNEQFF; CDR3 DNA: TGTGCCAGCAGTGTTGGCGGTGGTTACAATGAGCAGTTCTTC
D gene: -; clone size: few; V gene: TRBV20-1; J gene: TRBJ1-2; CDR3 protein: CSARDVTPRRYGYTF; CDR3 DNA: TGCAGTGCTAGAGATGTGACCCCTCGACGTTATGGCTACACCTTC
D gene: -; clone size: few; V gene: TRBV7-9; J gene: TRBJ1-5; CDR3 protein: CASSLEGSQPQHF; CDR3 DNA: TGTGCCAGCAGTCTAGAAGGGAGTCAGCCCCAGCATTTT